The rows below give T cell receptor beta chains drawn from one sample of a study of T cell repertoires in cytomegalovirus infection. MiXCR, run by TCRdb on the reads, gives a single entry per CDR3 protein. This sample has fewer than 300,000 distinct CDR3 sequences, with roughly 26% found just once. The sample comprised PBMCs. These receptors all stem from a human donor in good health (CMV status not recorded). Some clones in this sample may be carry-over from other donors' samples. Each CDR3 is given with its conserved first and last residue. D genes are given only for firm matches. For some rows the clone size is stated as once, few or many, or as a class when expanded; others skip it.

j_call d_call v_call clone_size cdr3_nt cdr3_aa
TRBJ2-7 NA TRBV28 few TGTGCCAGCAGTTTACTGGGGCGAGCGGGCTCCTACGAGCAGTACTTC CASSLLGRAGSYEQYF
TRBJ2-7 TRBD1 TRBV5-1 NA TGCGCCAGCAGCAACGCAGGGGGTTCGAACGAGCAGTACTTC CASSNAGGSNEQYF
TRBJ1-1 NA TRBV7-2 many TGTGCCAGCAGCCAAGCGGGGGTGTCTGAAGCTTTCTTT CASSQAGVSEAFF
TRBJ1-4 TRBD1 TRBV28 NA TGTGCCAGCAGATGGGACAGGGGAATTTTCTCTGAAAAACTGTTTTTT CASRWDRGIFSEKLFF
TRBJ2-2 NA TRBV7-9 NA TGTGCCAGCAGCTCGTTTGCACCGAACACCGGGGAGCTGTTTTTT CASSSFAPNTGELFF
TRBJ2-1 NA TRBV6-2/TRBV6-3 few TGTGCCAGCAGTTACTCGACCATGGACTCGACCTGGGGGTTCTTC CASSYSTMDSTWGFF
TRBJ1-2 NA TRBV30 NA TGTGCCTGGAAGGCTCCCGGGATTTACTATGGCTACACCTTC CAWKAPGIYYGYTF
TRBJ2-7 NA TRBV30 once TGTGCCTGGAGTGTACTTGCTGATGGGGTGAAGTACTTC CAWSVLADGVKYF
TRBJ2-1 TRBD1 TRBV20-1 NA TGCAGTGCTGGCAGGGGGCCGCCGAACAATGAGCAGTTCTTC CSAGRGPPNNEQFF
TRBJ2-7 NA TRBV7-2 many TGTGCCAGCAGCCCGACAGGTTATAGCTCCTACGAGCAGTACTTC CASSPTGYSSYEQYF
TRBJ1-1 NA TRBV7-2 many TGTGCCAGCAGCTTAGCTGGGCCCACTGAAGCTTTCTTT CASSLAGPTEAFF
TRBJ2-2 NA TRBV28 few TGTGCCAGCAGTTTTTTCCGGGGAGACCCCGGGGAGCTGTTTTTT CASSFFRGDPGELFF
TRBJ1-2 TRBD1 TRBV7-9 many TGTGCCAGCAGCGAACTCTCCGGGACAGGATACTTCTATGGCTACACCTTC CASSELSGTGYFYGYTF
TRBJ1-1 NA TRBV7-9 NA TGTGCCAGCAGCTTGGGGACGATGAACACTGAAGCTTTCTTT CASSLGTMNTEAFF
TRBJ2-5 TRBD1 TRBV20-1 NA TGCAGTGCTATCAGGGGGCCACAAGAGACCCAGTACTTC CSAIRGPQETQYF
TRBJ1-6 TRBD1 TRBV14 NA TGTGCCAGCAGCCAATGGACAGGGATGAGCAATTCACCCCTCCACTTT CASSQWTGMSNSPLHF
TRBJ2-7 NA TRBV12-3/TRBV12-4 few TGTGCCAGCAGTCCTAATACAGGGTCCCACGAGCAGTACTTC CASSPNTGSHEQYF
TRBJ2-5 NA TRBV6-5 once TGTGCCAGCAGTTACCCCGGGTTGGAGACCCAGTACTTC CASSYPGLETQYF
TRBJ1-1 NA TRBV27 many TGTGCCAGCAGTTCTAGGGACCGGACTGAAGCTTTCTTT CASSSRDRTEAFF
TRBJ2-1 TRBD2 TRBV7-2 few TGTGCCAGCAGCGAACTAGCGGGCCCCATAAACAATGAGCAGTTCTTC CASSELAGPINNEQFF
TRBJ2-1 NA TRBV10-3 once TGTGCCATCAGACTGGCCAGGGGACCCTCTGGGTACAATGAGCAGTTCTTC CAIRLARGPSGYNEQFF
TRBJ2-1 NA TRBV20-1 few TGCAGTGCTAGGGCGGGGAATGAGCAGTTCTTC CSARAGNEQFF
TRBJ2-3 NA TRBV20-1 few TGCAGTGCTAACCTGGTTACAGATACGCAGTATTTT CSANLVTDTQYF
TRBJ2-7 TRBD2 TRBV27 NA TGTGCCAGCAGTAGATCCGGGACTATCTACGAGCAGTACTTC CASSRSGTIYEQYF
TRBJ2-3 NA TRBV20-1 NA TGCAGTGCTAGAGATACACCGGGAGGCACAGATACGCAGTATTTT CSARDTPGGTDTQYF
TRBJ2-5 TRBD2 TRBV29-1 NA TGCAGCGTCCTGACTAGCGGGGTAGGGGAGACCCAGTACTTC CSVLTSGVGETQYF
TRBJ2-4 TRBD1 TRBV7-9 NA TGTGCCAGCAGTCGACAGGGGAAAAACATTCAGTACTTC CASSRQGKNIQYF
TRBJ1-1 NA TRBV7-2 many TGTGCCAGCAGCTTCGGGACAATGAACACTGAAGCTTTCTTT CASSFGTMNTEAFF
TRBJ2-1 NA TRBV6-1 once TGTGCCAGCAGTGAAGCTCGGGGGACCTACAATGAGCAGTTCTTC CASSEARGTYNEQFF
TRBJ2-1 TRBD2 TRBV5-1 NA TGCGCCAGCAGCCGGTCCTTTGGGGGGAGGGCCGGTCGTGAGCAGTTCTTC CASSRSFGGRAGREQFF
TRBJ2-1 NA TRBV7-2 NA TGTGCCAGCAGCTTAGCGAGGAGACCCAACCACAATGAGCAGTTCTTC CASSLARRPNHNEQFF
TRBJ2-3 TRBD1 TRBV7-3 once TGTGCCAGCAGTGGTACAGGGGCAGATACGCAGTATTTT CASSGTGADTQYF
TRBJ2-7 TRBD2 TRBV7-2 many TGTGCCAGCAGCTACCTAGCGGGAGTTTACGAGCAGTACTTC CASSYLAGVYEQYF
TRBJ2-1 NA TRBV7-9 NA TGTGCCAGCAGCTTAGTGCCCGTGGGTAGGGTATATGAGCAGTTCTTC CASSLVPVGRVYEQFF
TRBJ2-1 NA TRBV6-6 few TGTGCCAGCAGTTATTATCGCGGCTACAATGAGCAGTTCTTC CASSYYRGYNEQFF
TRBJ2-7 NA TRBV7-6 NA TGTGCCAGCAGCTTAGTTGGGGGACCCTTATCCTACGAGCAGTACTTC CASSLVGGPLSYEQYF
TRBJ2-5 NA TRBV7-3 NA TGTGCCAGCAGCTGGGCAGCAGTGGGGACCCAGTACTTC CASSWAAVGTQYF
TRBJ2-7 NA TRBV2 NA TGTGCCAGCAACCAGGGCGGCGGGGGCCAATCCTACGAGCAGTACTTC CASNQGGGGQSYEQYF
TRBJ1-1 NA TRBV20-1 NA TGCAGTGCTCCATTCAATTCAGGGTTGGGACACACTGAAGCTTTCTTT CSAPFNSGLGHTEAFF
TRBJ1-1 TRBD1 TRBV28 few TGTGCCAGCAGCGGAGGGGGACAGGGGAACACTGAAGCTTTCTTT CASSGGGQGNTEAFF
TRBJ2-1 NA TRBV20-1 NA TGCAGTGCTAGAAAAACTAGGGTTAGCTCCTACAATGAGCAGTTCTTC CSARKTRVSSYNEQFF
TRBJ2-1 NA TRBV7-2 NA TGTGCCAGCAATCCCCCCGGAGGCCCCTCCTACAATGAGCAGTTCTTC CASNPPGGPSYNEQFF
TRBJ1-1 NA TRBV5-1 NA TGCGCCAGCAGCCCCCTATCCGGGGGAGGGATGAACACTGAAGCTTTCTTT CASSPLSGGGMNTEAFF
TRBJ2-7 NA TRBV4-3 few TGCGCCAGCAGCCCTGCCCAGGGACGATATGGCGAGCAGTACTTC CASSPAQGRYGEQYF
TRBJ1-6 TRBD1 TRBV7-9 many TGTGCCAGCAGCTTTAAGGTCACAGGGGATAATTCACCCCTCCACTTT CASSFKVTGDNSPLHF
TRBJ2-5 NA TRBV2 few TGTGCCAGCAGCTCCGCCGGGGAGACCAAGAAGACCCAGTACTTC CASSSAGETKKTQYF
TRBJ2-3 TRBD1 TRBV12-3/TRBV12-4 many TGTGCCAGCGCATCGGACAGGTTCCTAGATACGCAGTATTTT CASASDRFLDTQYF
TRBJ2-2 NA TRBV28 many TGTGCCAGCCCCCTGGGGGGGCGCTGGACCGGGGAGCTGTTTTTT CASPLGGRWTGELFF
TRBJ1-4 NA TRBV15 few TGTGCCACCAGCCGGTCGACTAATGAAAAACTGTTTTTT CATSRSTNEKLFF
TRBJ1-1 NA TRBV7-8 NA TGTGCCAGCAGCACCACAAGAGACGAGACTGAAGCTTTCTTT CASSTTRDETEAFF
TRBJ2-3 TRBD2 TRBV3-1 NA TGTGCCAGCAGCTCCTTTAGCGGGGGCTTGGGTACGCAGTATTTT CASSSFSGGLGTQYF
TRBJ1-5 NA TRBV28 few TGTGCCAGCAAATTTACCCTTTTAGGGGTTGGCCAGCATTTT CASKFTLLGVGQHF